This T cell receptor (beta chain) was sequenced in a study of T cell responses to AZD1222 COVID-19 vaccine. Germline V gives CDR1 MRHNA, CDR2 SNTAGT. The length of the CDR3 is 14 residues. With V trimmed by 4 bases and J by 6 bases, 0 bases remained unmatched. Method: immunoSEQ multiplex PCR; TCRdb's copy keeps in-frame clones and lacks some. The sample carries about 120,000 clones, roughly 86% recorded once. This clone is termed medium-sized. Its antigen is unknown. Points from the study as a whole: Clonal diversity may have been underestimated, and the donors were mostly white British, with more females than males. Repertoires were obtained only post-peak T cell response.

The V and J genes are TRBV6-4 and TRBJ2-1, with 13 bases identical to TRBD2. The source is an adult in good health. The sample consisted of peripheral blood, taken on day 0 of AZD1222 vaccination. The chain's CDR3 is CASSGLAGGNEQFF. The DNA for the CDR3 is TGTGCCAGCAGTGGACTAGCGGGAGGCAATGAGCAGTTCTTC.